This TCR beta chain comes out of a study of CD8 T cells in Susac syndrome. In the study overall: Within the group of sequenced Susac syndrome patients, more than five had active disease and eight were in remission.

Random hexamers were used to reverse transcribe roughly 0.45 to 1 ug of RNA. The authors amplified TCR beta CDR3 across 54 Vbeta and 13 Jbeta using immunoSEQ multiplex PCR. TCRdb processed the immunoSEQ multiplex PCR reads anew with MiXCR; each CDR3 protein has one entry. The sample includes roughly 150,000 distinct CDR3 sequences, approximately 94% of them seen just once. The CDR3 has 16 amino acids. In germline, CDR1 is DFQATT, CDR2 SNEGSKA (reference sequence). V was shortened by 1 base and J by 3 bases, with 19 bases between the two germline ends. The specimen sequenced was CD4+ T cells from PBMCs. The chain employs TRBV20-1 and TRBJ2-7, with D hard to call. This receptor was taken from a human donor with Susac syndrome. The CDR3 DNA reads TGCAGTGCTAGAGTACTTGGAGTGGGCTCGTACTACGAGCAGTACTTC. This encodes CSARVLGVGSYYEQYF.